This TCR beta chain emerged from a study of OX40 agonist ivuxolimab in advanced cancers. Study overall: Patients were dosed intravenously with ivuxolimab at 0.01 to 10 mg/kg every 2 weeks.

The study, taken as a whole, reports: Not determined was the antigen specificity of the expanded peripheral T cells. Doses of 0.1 to 3.0 mg/kg were accompanied by clonal expansion of CD4+ and CD8+ blood T cells by week 6.

At baseline, cycle 4 day 1, and cycle 7 day 1, blood was sampled. Germline lookup yields CDR1 SGHTA and CDR2 FQGNSA. Trimming took 3 bases from V and 8 from J; bases not matched to a gene: 6. The CDR3 runs 15 residues. The data were produced by immunoSEQ multiplex PCR, yet TCRdb's version contains in-frame clones alone and is incomplete. This sample has fewer than 65,000 clones, with roughly 82% found just once. On this clone itself: Antigen unknown.

This TCR was recovered from an adult with an advanced solid tumor such as melanoma, head and neck, liver or kidney cancer. Material: CD4+ or CD8+ T cells sorted from blood, obtained in a trial of the OX40 agonist ivuxolimab. The chain is built from TRBV7-2 and TRBJ1-4, with 10 bases matching TRBD1. In DNA form, the CDR3 reads TGTGCCAGCAGCTTCGTTGGACAGGGGGGAGAAAAACTGTTTTTT. This encodes CASSFVGQGGEKLFF.